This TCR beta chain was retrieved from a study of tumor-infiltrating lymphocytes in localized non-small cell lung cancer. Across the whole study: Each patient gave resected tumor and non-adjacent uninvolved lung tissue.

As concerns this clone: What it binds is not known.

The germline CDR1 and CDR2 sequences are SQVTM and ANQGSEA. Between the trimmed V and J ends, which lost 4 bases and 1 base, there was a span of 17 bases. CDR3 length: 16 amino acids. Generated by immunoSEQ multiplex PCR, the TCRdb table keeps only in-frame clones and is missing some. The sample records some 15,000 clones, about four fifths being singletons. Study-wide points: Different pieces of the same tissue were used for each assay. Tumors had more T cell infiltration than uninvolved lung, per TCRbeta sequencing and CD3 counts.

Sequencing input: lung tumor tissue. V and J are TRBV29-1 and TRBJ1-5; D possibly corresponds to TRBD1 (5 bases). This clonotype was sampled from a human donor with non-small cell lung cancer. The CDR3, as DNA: TGCAGCGTTGTTTTTTATGGGACGGGCAGCAATCAGCCCCAGCATTTT. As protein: CSVVFYGTGSNQPQHF.